Following are 4 T cell receptor beta chains from one sample sequenced in a study of T cell changes during pregnancy in multiple sclerosis. Only in-frame clones appear in the TCRdb table, and some are missing; sequencing was by immunoSEQ multiplex PCR. The table shows over 60,000 clones, with 91% occurring only once. This material consisted of peripheral blood, taken in the third trimester of pregnancy. All receptors derive from a female donor in good health, enrolled as a control in a pregnancy study.

V usage is TRBV5-1 and J usage is TRBJ2-5; no reliable D call. Germline CDR1 SGHRS, CDR2 YFSETQ. Trimming shortened V by 2 bases and J by 2 bases, and 13 bases separated the two germline ends. There are 15 residues in the CDR3. The CDR3: CASSFLPGSQETQYF. CDR3 in DNA: TGCGCCAGCAGCTTTTTACCAGGATCACAAGAGACCCAGTACTTC.

This sequence joins TRBV29-1 and TRBJ2-2; 8 bases align to TRBD1. CDR3 length equals 14 residues. Germline V gene data show CDR1 as SQVTM and CDR2 as ANQGSEA. V shed 6 bases and J 7 bases; nucleotides not matched to a gene: 10. CDR3 sequence: CSVAPGGIIGELFF. DNA for the CDR3: TGCAGCGTCGCCCCAGGGGGCATTATCGGGGAGCTGTTTTTT.

V and J are TRBV5-1 and TRBJ2-7; tentative D call: TRBD1 (6 bases). This CDR3 is 16 amino acids long. The germline V and J ends were trimmed by 4 bases and 4 bases, with 21 bases remaining between them. Germline assignment: CDR1 SGHRS and CDR2 YFSETQ. The CDR3, as DNA: TGCGCCAGCAGCATATACCCACCAGGGGATGGGTACGAGCAGTACTTC. Protein: CASSIYPPGDGYEQYF.

CDR3 in amino acids: CASSLGRYTEAFF. The CDR3 DNA reads TGTGCCAGCAGCTTGGGGCGGTACACTGAAGCTTTCTTT. This chain links TRBV5-4 with TRBJ1-1, with D hard to call. There are 13 residues in the CDR3. V shed 0 bases and J shed 3 bases, with 6 bases lying between them. Germline CDR1 reads SGHNT; CDR2 reads YYREEE (reference sequence).